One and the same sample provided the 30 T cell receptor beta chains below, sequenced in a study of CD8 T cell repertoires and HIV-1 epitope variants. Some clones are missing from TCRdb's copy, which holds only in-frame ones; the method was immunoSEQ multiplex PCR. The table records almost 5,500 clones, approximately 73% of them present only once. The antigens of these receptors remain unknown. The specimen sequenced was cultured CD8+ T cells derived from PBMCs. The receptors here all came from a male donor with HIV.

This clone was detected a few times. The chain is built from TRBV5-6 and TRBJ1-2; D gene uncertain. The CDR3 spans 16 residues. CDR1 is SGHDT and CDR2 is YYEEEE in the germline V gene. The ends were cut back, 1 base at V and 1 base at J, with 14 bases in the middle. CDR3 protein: CASSLYPQDINYGYTF. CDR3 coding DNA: TGTGCCAGCAGCTTGTACCCCCAGGATATTAACTATGGCTACACCTTC.

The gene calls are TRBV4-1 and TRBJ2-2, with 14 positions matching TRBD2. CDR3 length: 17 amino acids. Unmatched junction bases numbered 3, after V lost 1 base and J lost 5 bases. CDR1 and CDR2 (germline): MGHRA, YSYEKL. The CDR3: CASSQGLAGGTTGELFF. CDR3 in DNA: TGCGCCAGCAGCCAAGGACTAGCGGGGGGGACAACCGGGGAGCTGTTTTTT.

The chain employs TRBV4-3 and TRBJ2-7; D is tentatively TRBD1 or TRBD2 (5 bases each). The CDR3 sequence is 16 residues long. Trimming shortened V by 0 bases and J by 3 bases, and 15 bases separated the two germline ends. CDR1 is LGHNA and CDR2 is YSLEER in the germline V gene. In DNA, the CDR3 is TGCGCCAGCAGCCAAGATTGGGGACCCCTGGACTACGAGCAGTACTTC. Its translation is CASSQDWGPLDYEQYF.

The CDR3 nucleotides are TGTGCCAGCAGTGAAGTGGGCAGAATTAATCAGCCCCAGCATTTT. It translates to CASSEVGRINQPQHF. The J gene is TRBJ1-5, the V gene TRBV6-1; D not resolved. The ends were cut back, 1 base at V and 4 bases at J, with 11 bases in the middle. Germline assignment: CDR1 MNHNS and CDR2 SASEGT. The CDR3 is 15 residues long.

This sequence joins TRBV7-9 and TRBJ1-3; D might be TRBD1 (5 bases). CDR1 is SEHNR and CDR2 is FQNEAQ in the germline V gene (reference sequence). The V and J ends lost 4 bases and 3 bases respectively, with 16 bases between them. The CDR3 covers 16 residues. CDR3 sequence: CASSSPGGIFGNTIYF. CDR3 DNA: TGTGCCAGCAGCTCTCCGGGGGGGATATTTGGAAACACCATATATTTT.

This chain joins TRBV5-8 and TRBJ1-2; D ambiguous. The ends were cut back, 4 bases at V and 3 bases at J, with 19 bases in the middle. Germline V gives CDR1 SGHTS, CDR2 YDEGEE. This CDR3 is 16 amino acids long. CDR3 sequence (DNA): TGTGCCAGCAGCCCTTGGCCGGTAGAATTGGACTATGGCTACACCTTC. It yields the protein CASSPWPVELDYGYTF. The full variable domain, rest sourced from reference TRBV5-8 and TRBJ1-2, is EAGVTQSPTHLIKTRGQQATLRCSPISGHTSVYWYQQALGLGLQFLLWYDEGEERNRGNFPPRFSGRQFPNYSSELNVNALELEDSALYLCASSPWPVELDYGYTFGSGTRLTVV.

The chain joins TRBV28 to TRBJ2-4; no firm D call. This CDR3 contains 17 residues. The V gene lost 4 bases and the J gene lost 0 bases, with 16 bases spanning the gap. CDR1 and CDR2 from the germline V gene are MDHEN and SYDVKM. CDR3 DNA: TGTGCCAGCAGTTCCCCGCGAAAAGGGTTAGCCAAAAACATTCAGTACTTC. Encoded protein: CASSSPRKGLAKNIQYF.

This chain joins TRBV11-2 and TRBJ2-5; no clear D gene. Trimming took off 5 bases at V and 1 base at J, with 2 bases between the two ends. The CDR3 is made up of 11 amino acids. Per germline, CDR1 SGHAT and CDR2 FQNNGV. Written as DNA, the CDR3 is TGTGCCAGCAGCCTCCAAGAGACCCAGTACTTC. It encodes CASSLQETQYF.

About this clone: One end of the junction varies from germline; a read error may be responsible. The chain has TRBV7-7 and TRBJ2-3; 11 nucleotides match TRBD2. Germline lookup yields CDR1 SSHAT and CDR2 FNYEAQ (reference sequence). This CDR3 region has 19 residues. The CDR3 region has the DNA TGTGCTAGCAGCTTGGGCGGACTAGCGGGCTCTGAGACCACAGATACGCAGTATTTT. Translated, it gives CASSLGGLAGSETTDTQYF. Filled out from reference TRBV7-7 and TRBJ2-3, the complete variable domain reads GAGVSQSPRYKVTKRGQDVTLRCDPISSHATLYWYQQALGQGPEFLTYFNYEAQPDKSGLPSDRFSAERPEGSISTLTIQRTEQRDSAMYRCASSLGGLAGSETTDTQYFGPGTRLTVL.

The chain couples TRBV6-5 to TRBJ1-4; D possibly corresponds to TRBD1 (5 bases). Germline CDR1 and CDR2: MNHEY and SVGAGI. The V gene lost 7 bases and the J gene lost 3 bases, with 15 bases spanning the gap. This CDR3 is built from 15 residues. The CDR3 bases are TGTGCCAGCACCCATCGGGGCGCGGCTAATGAAAAACTGTTTTTT. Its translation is CASTHRGAANEKLFF.

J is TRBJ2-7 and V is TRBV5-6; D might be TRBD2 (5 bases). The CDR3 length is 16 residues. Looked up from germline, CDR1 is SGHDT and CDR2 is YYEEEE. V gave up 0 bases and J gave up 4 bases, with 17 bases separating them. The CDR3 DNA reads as TGTGCCAGCAGCTTGGGGCCTTCTTTGGGAGATTACGAGCAGTACTTC. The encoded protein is CASSLGPSLGDYEQYF.

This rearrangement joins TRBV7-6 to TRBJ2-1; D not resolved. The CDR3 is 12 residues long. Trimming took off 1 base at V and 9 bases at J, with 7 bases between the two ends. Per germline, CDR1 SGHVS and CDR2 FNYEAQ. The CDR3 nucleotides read TGTGCCAGCAGCTTAGGTTACTCTGAGCAGTTCTTC. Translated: CASSLGYSEQFF.

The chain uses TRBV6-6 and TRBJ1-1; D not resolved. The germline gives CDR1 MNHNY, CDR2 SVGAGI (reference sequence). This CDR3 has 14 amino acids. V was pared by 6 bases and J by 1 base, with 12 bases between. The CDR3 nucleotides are TGTGCCAGCAGCCGTGTCTCGGGGAACACTGAAGCTTTCTTT. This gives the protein CASSRVSGNTEAFF.

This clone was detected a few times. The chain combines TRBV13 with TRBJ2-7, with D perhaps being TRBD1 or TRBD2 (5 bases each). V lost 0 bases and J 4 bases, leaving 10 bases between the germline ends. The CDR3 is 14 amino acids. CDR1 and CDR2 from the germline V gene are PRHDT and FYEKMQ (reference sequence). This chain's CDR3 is CASSLGGDTYEQYF. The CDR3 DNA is TGTGCCAGCAGCTTAGGGGGGGATACTTACGAGCAGTACTTC. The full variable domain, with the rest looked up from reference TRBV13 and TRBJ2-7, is AAGVIQSPRHLIKEKRETATLKCYPIPRHDTVYWYQQGPGQDPQFLISFYEKMQSDKGSIPDRFSAQQFSDYHSELNMSSLELGDSALYFCASSLGGDTYEQYFGPGTRLTVT.

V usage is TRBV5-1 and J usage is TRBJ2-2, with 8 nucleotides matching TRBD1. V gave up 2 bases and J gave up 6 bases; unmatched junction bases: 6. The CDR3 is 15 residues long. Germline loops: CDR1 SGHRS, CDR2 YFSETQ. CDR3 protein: CASSLSRGLSGELFF. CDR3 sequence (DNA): TGCGCCAGCAGCTTAAGCAGGGGGCTGTCCGGGGAGCTGTTTTTT.

The CDR3 protein is CASSLALGAGTEAFF. In nucleotides, the CDR3 is TGCGCCAGCAGCTTGGCTCTGGGGGCAGGCACTGAAGCTTTCTTT. This sequence joins TRBV5-1 and TRBJ1-1, with D perhaps matching TRBD1 (6 bases). Trimming stripped 0 bases from V and 4 bases from J, with 13 bases between. There are 15 residues in the CDR3. In germline, CDR1 is SGHRS, CDR2 YFSETQ.

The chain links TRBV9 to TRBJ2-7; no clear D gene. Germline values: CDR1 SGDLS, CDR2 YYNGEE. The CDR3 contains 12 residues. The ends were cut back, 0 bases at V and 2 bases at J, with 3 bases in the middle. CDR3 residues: CASSVVPYEQYF. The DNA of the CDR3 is TGTGCCAGCAGCGTAGTGCCCTACGAGCAGTACTTC.

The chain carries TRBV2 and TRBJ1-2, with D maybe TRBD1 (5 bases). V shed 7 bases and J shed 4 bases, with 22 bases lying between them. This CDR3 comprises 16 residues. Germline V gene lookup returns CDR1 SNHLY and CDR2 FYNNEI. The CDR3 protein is CASTLDGAAQSYGYTF. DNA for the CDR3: TGTGCCAGCACCCTGGATGGGGCCGCTCAATCCTATGGCTACACCTTC.

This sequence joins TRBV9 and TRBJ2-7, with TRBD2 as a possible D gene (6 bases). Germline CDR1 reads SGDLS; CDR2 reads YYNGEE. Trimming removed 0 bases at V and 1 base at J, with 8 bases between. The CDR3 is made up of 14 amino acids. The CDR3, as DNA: TGTGCCAGCAGCGTAGGCCTAGCGTCCTACGAGCAGTACTTC. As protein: CASSVGLASYEQYF.

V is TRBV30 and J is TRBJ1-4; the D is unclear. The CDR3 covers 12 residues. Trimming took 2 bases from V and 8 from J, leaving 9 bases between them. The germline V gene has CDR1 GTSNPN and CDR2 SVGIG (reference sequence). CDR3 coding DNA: TGTGCCTGGAGTCGGACGCAAGAAAAACTGTTTTTT. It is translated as CAWSRTQEKLFF.

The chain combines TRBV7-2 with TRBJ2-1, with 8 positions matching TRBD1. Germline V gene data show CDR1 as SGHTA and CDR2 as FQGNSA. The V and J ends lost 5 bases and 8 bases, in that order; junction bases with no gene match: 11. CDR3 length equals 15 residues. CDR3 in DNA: TGTGCCAGCAGCCCGGGGGACTCGGACAGGGATGAGCAGTTCTTC. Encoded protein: CASSPGDSDRDEQFF.

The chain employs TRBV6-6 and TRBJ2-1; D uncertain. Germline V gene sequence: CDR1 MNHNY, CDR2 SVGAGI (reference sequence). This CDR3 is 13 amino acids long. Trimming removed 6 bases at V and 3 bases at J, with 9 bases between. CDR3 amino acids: CASSYGRYNEQFF. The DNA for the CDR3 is TGTGCCAGCAGCTATGGCCGCTACAATGAGCAGTTCTTC.

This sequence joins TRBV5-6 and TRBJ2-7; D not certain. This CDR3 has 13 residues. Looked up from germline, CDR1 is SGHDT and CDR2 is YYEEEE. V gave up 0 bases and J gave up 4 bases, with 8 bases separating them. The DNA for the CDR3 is TGTGCCAGCAGCTTGGTGTTGGGTTACGAGCAGTACTTC. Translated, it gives CASSLVLGYEQYF. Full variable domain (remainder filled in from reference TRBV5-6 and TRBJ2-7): DAGVTQSPTHLIKTRGQQVTLRCSPKSGHDTVSWYQQALGQGPQFIFQYYEEEERQRGNFPDRFSGHQFPNYSSELNVNALLLGDSALYLCASSLVLGYEQYFGPGTRLTVT.

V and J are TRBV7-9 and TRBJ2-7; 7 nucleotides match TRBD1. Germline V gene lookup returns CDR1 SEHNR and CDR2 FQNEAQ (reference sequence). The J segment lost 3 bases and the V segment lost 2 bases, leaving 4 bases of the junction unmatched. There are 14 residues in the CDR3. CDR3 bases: TGTGCCAGCAGCTTATTGGACAGGCGCTACGAGCAGTACTTC. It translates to CASSLLDRRYEQYF.

CDR3 sequence: CASSKDHPTYNEQFF. DNA for the CDR3: TGTGCCAGCAGTAAGGACCACCCAACCTACAATGAGCAGTTCTTC. The chain recombines TRBV27 with TRBJ2-1; D not resolved. V dropped 5 bases and J dropped 2 bases, with 13 bases sitting between them. The CDR3 extends over 15 amino acids. CDR1 and CDR2 from the germline V gene are MNHEY and SMNVEV (reference sequence).

CDR3 DNA: TGTGCCAGCAGTACAGGGAAATACAATCAGCCCCAGCATTTT. It is translated as CASSTGKYNQPQHF. This sequence joins TRBV6-1 and TRBJ1-5; a weak D match, TRBD1 (6 bases). The CDR3 extends over 14 amino acids. Trimming pared 5 bases from V and 3 bases from J, leaving 11 bases between. Germline lookup yields CDR1 MNHNS and CDR2 SASEGT.

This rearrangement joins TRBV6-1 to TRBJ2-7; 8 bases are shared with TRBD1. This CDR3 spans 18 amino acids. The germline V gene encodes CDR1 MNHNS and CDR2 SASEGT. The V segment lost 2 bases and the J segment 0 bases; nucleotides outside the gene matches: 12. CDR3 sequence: CASSEIVVRDRTSYEQYF. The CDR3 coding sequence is TGTGCCAGCAGTGAAATAGTAGTTCGGGACAGGACCTCCTACGAGCAGTACTTC.

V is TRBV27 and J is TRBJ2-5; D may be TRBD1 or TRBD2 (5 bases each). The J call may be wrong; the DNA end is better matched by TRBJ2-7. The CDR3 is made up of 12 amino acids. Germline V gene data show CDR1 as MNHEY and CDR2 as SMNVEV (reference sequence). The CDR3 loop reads CATRDPSYEQYF. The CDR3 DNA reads TGTGCCACCCGGGACCCTTCCTACGAGCAGTACTTC.

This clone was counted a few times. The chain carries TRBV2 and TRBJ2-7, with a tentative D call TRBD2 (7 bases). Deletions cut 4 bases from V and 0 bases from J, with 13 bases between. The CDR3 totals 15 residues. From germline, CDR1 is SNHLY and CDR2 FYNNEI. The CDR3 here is CASSVGGGLSYEQYF. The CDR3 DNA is TGTGCCAGCAGTGTGGGCGGGGGCCTCTCCTACGAGCAGTACTTC.

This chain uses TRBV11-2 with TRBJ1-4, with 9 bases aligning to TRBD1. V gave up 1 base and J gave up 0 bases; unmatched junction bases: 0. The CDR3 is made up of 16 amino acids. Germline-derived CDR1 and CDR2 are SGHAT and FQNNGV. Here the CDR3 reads CASSLGDRATNEKLFF. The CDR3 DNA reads TGTGCCAGCAGCTTAGGGGACAGGGCAACTAATGAAAAACTGTTTTTT.